This TCR beta chain is drawn from a study of shared clonotypes between healthy human individuals. Deep level was the assay's run setting. Once extracted for a subset, genomic DNA was divided evenly among several immunoSEQ plates. Profiled with immunoSEQ multiplex PCR; TCRdb holds only in-frame clones, not every one. This sample has approximately 500,000 clones, with 60% to 80% found just once. In germline, CDR1 is GTSNPN, CDR2 SVGIG (reference sequence). The CDR3 covers 15 residues. The V end lost 2 bases, the J end lost 0 bases, and 10 bases lay between the germline ends. Each of the donors was a healthy adult who was HIV-negative and had not had a recent acute infection or vaccination. The study used about 84 million PBMCs per unsorted sample for genomic DNA.

The J gene is TRBJ1-4, the V gene TRBV30; D not resolved. Material: PBMCs. This sequence was found in a woman aged 40-49 years in good health. Some clones in this sample may be carry-over from other donors' samples. This CDR3 reads CAWSPIGTTNEKLFF. As DNA, the CDR3 is TGTGCCTGGAGTCCCATCGGGACAACTAATGAAAAACTGTTTTTT.